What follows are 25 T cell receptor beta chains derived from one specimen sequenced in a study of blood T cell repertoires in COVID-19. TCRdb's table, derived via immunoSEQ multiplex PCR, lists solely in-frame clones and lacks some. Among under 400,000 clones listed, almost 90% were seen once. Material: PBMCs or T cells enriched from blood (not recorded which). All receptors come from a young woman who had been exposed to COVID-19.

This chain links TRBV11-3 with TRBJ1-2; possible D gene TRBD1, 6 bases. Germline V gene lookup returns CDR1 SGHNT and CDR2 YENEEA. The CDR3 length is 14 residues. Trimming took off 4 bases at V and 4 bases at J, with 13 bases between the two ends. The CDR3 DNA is TGTGCCAGCAGCTCTGGTACAGGGAGCTATGGCTACACCTTC. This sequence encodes CASSSGTGSYGYTF.

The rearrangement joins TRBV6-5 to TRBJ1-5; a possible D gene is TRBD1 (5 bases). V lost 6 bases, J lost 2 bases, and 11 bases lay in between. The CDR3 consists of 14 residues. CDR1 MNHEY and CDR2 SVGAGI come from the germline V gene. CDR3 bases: TGTGCCAGCAGCCGGACAAGGGGCAATCAGCCCCAGCATTTT. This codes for CASSRTRGNQPQHF.

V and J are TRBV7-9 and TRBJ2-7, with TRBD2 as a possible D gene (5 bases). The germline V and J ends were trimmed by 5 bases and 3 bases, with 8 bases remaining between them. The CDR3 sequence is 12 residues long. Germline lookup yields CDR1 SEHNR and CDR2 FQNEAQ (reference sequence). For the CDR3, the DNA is TGTGCCAGCAGCCCGAGCGGCTACGAGCAGTACTTC. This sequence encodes CASSPSGYEQYF.

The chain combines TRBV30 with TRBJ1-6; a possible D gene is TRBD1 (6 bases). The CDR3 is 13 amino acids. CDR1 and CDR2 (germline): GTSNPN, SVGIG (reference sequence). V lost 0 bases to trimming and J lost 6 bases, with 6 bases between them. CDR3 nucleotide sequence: TGTGCCTGGAGTGTAGGGGGTAATTCACCCCTCCACTTT. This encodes CAWSVGGNSPLHF.

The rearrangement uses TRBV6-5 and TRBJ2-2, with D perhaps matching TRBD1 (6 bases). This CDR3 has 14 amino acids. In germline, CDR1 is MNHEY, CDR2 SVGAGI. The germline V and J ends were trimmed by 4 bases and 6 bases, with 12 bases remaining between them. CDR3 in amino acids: CASSWTEGSGELFF. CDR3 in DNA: TGTGCCAGCAGTTGGACAGAAGGGTCCGGGGAGCTGTTTTTT.

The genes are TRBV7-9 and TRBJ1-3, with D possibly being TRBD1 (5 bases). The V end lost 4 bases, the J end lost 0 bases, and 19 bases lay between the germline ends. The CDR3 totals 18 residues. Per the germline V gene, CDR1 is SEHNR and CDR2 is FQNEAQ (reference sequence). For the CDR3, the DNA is TGTGCCAGCAGCTGGGGGGACCGGGACGCCAACTCTGGAAACACCATATATTTT. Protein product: CASSWGDRDANSGNTIYF.

CDR3 DNA sequence: TGCGCCAGCAGCCCCCAAGGACAGGGGGCAGGTTCACCCCTCCACTTT. This sequence encodes CASSPQGQGAGSPLHF. The chain uses TRBV5-1 and TRBJ1-6; 11 positions agree with TRBD1. The V gene end was trimmed by 4 bases and the J gene end by 9 bases; junction bases not matched to a gene: 9. The CDR3 is 16 amino acids. The germline V gene has CDR1 SGHRS and CDR2 YFSETQ.

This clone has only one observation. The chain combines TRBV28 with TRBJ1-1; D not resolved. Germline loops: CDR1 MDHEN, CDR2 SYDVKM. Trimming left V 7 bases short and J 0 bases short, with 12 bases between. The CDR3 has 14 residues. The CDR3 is CASMSGSMNTEAFF. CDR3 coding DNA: TGTGCCAGCATGTCGGGGTCCATGAACACTGAAGCTTTCTTT.

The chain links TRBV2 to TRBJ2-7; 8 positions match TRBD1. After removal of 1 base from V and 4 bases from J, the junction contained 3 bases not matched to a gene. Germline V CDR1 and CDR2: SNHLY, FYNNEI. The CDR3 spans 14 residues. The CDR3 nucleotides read TGTGCCAGCAGTGAAGGGAGGACAGGGTACGAGCAGTACTTC. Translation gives CASSEGRTGYEQYF.

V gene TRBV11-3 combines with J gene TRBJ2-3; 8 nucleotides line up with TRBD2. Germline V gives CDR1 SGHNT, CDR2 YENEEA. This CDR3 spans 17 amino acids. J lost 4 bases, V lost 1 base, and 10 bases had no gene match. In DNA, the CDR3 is TGTGCCAGCAGCTTAGGTAGCGGGAACCCCCCAGCAGATACGCAGTATTTT. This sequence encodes CASSLGSGNPPADTQYF.

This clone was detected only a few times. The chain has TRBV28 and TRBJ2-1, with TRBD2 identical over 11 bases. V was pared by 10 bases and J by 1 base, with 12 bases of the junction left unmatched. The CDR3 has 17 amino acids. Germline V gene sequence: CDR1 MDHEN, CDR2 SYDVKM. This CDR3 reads CATTGGGTSGSYNEQFF. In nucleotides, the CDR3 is TGTGCCACCACCGGGGGAGGGACTAGCGGATCCTACAATGAGCAGTTCTTC.

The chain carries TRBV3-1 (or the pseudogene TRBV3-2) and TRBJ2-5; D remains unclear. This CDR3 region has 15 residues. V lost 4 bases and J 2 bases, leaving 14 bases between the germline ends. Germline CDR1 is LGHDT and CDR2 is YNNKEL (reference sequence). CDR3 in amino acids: CASSPPRGLQETQYF. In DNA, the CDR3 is TGTGCCAGCAGCCCCCCTAGAGGCCTTCAAGAGACCCAGTACTTC.

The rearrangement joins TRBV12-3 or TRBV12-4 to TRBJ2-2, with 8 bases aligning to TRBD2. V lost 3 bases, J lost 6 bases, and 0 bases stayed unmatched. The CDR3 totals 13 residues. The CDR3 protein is CASSFGGAGELFF. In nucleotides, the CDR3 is TGTGCCAGCAGTTTCGGGGGGGCCGGGGAGCTGTTTTTT.

The chain's CDR3 is CASSLGYRGTEAFF. The CDR3 DNA reads TGTGCCAGCAGTTTAGGGTACCGAGGCACTGAAGCTTTCTTT. The chain employs TRBV28 and TRBJ1-1; D ambiguous. Trimming took off 2 bases at V and 4 bases at J, with 11 bases between the two ends. Per the germline V gene, CDR1 is MDHEN and CDR2 is SYDVKM. The CDR3 loop spans 14 amino acids.

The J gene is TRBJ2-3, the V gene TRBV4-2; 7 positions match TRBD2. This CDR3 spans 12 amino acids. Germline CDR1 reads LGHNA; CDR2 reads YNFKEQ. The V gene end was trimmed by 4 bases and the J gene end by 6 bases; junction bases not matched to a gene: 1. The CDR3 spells CASSPGGDTQYF. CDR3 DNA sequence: TGTGCCAGCAGCCCCGGGGGGGATACGCAGTATTTT.

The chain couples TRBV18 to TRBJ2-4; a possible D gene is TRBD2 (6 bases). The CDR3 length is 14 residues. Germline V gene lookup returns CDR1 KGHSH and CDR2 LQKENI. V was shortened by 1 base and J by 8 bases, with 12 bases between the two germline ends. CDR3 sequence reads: CASSPLRGGDIQYF. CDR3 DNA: TGTGCCAGCTCACCACTGCGGGGCGGAGACATTCAGTACTTC.

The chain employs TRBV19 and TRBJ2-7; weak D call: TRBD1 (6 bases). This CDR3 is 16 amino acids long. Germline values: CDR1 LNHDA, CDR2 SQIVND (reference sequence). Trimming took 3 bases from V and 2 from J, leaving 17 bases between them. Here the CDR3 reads CASSISSESGAYEQYF. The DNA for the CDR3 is TGTGCCAGTAGTATCAGTTCCGAGTCAGGGGCCTACGAGCAGTACTTC.

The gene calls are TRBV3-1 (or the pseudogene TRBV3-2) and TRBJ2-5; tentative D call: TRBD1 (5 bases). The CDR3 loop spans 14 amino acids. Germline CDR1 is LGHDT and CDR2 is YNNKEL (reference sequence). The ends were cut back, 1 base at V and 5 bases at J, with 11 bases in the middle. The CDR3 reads CASSQVGKGETQYF. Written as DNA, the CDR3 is TGTGCCAGCAGCCAAGTGGGGAAGGGGGAGACCCAGTACTTC.

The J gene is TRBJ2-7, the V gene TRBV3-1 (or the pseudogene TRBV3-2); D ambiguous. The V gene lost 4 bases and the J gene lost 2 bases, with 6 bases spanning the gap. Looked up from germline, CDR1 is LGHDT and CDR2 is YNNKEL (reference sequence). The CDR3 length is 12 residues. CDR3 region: CASSRRTYEQYF. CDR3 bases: TGTGCCAGCAGCCGCAGGACCTACGAGCAGTACTTC.

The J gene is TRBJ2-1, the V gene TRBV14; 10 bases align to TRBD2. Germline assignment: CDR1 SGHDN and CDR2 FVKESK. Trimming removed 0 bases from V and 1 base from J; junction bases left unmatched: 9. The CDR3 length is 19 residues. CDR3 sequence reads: CASSQEVRTSGPSYNEQFF. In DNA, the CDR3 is TGTGCCAGCAGCCAAGAAGTCCGGACTAGCGGACCTTCCTACAATGAGCAGTTCTTC.

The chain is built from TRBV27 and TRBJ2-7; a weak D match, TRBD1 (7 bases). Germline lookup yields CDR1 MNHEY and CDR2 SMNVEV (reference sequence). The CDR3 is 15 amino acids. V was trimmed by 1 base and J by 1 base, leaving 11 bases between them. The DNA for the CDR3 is TGTGCCAGCAGTTTATTATCAGGGGGGTCCTACGAGCAGTACTTC. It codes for CASSLLSGGSYEQYF.

Written as DNA, the CDR3 is TGCGCCAGCAGCGGACAGACGAACACCGGGGAGCTGTTTTTT. Its protein is CASSGQTNTGELFF. The chain joins TRBV10-1 to TRBJ2-2, with D maybe TRBD1 (6 bases). V was shortened by 6 bases and J by 0 bases, with 8 bases between the two germline ends. From germline, CDR1 is WNHNN and CDR2 SYGVQD (reference sequence). This CDR3 region has 14 residues.

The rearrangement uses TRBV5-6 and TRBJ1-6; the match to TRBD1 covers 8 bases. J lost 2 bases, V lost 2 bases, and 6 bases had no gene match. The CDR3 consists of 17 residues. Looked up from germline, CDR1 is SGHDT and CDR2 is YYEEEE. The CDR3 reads CASSFEQGGTYNSPLHF. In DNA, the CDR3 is TGTGCCAGCAGCTTTGAACAGGGGGGGACCTATAATTCACCCCTCCACTTT.

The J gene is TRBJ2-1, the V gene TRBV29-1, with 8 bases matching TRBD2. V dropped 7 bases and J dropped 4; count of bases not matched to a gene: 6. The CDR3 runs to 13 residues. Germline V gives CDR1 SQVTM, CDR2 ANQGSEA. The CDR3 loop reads CSGRVAGYNEQFF. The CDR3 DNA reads TGCAGCGGCCGGGTAGCGGGGTACAATGAGCAGTTCTTC.

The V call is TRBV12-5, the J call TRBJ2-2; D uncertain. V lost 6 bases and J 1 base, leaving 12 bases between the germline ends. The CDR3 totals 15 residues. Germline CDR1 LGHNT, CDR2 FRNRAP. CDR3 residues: CASGSAIGNTGELFF. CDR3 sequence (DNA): TGTGCTAGTGGGTCCGCTATCGGGAACACCGGGGAGCTGTTTTTT.